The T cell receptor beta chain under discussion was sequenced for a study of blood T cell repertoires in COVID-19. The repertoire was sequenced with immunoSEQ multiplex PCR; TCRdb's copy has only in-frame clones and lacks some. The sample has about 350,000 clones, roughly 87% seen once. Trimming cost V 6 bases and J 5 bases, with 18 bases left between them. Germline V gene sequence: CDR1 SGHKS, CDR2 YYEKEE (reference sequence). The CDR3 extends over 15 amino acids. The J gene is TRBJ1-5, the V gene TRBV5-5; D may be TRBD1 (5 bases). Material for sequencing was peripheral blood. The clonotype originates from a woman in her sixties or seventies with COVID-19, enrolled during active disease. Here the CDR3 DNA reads TGTGCCAGCAACCTGGGCTGGGGGGGGGATCAGCCCCAGCATTTT. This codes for CASNLGWGGDQPQHF.